These 27 T cell receptor beta chains were sequenced from one sample in a study of cytomegalovirus exposure and HLA in healthy donors. PCR amplification relied on 60 Vbeta primers (plus 13 Jbeta primers). The method was immunoSEQ multiplex PCR; TCRdb's version includes in-frame clones alone and lacks a portion of them. The table has 150,000 to 200,000 clones, 78% seen once; the top ten hold about 6%. Sequenced sample: PBMCs. The receptor set was obtained from a woman aged 30 to 39 in good health and CMV-seropositive.

The chain is built from TRBV25-1 and TRBJ2-5, with 8 bases matching TRBD2. The J call may not be correct, given that the DNA end is closer to TRBJ2-7. This CDR3 comprises 11 residues. Germline V gene lookup returns CDR1 MGHDK and CDR2 SYGVNS. CDR3 region: CARLAAYEQYF. For the CDR3, the DNA is TGTGCCAGACTAGCGGCCTACGAGCAGTACTTC.

The chain recombines TRBV11-2 with TRBJ2-3, with D possibly TRBD1 on 5 matching bases. V lost 4 bases and J 0 bases, leaving 14 bases between the germline ends. The germline CDR1 and CDR2 sequences are SGHAT and FQNNGV. The CDR3 totals 16 residues. The CDR3 nucleotides are TGTGCCAGCAGCTCCCGGCCCAGGGCCAGCACAGATACGCAGTATTTT. Its protein product is CASSSRPRASTDTQYF.

This chain links TRBV7-9 with TRBJ1-2; TRBD1 might be the D (5 bases). V was pared by 5 bases and J by 5 bases, with 18 bases between. Germline V gene lookup returns CDR1 SEHNR and CDR2 FQNEAQ (reference sequence). This CDR3 spans 15 amino acids. The CDR3 here is CASSREPGGDYGYTF. Written as DNA, the CDR3 is TGTGCCAGCAGCCGTGAGCCCGGAGGGGATTATGGCTACACCTTC.

The chain couples TRBV5-6 to TRBJ2-2; possible D gene TRBD1, 5 bases. The CDR3 is 13 amino acids. The germline gives CDR1 SGHDT, CDR2 YYEEEE. Trimming took off 3 bases at V and 3 bases at J, with 6 bases between the two ends. The CDR3 loop reads CASSWGDTGELFF. Here the CDR3 DNA reads TGTGCCAGCAGCTGGGGCGACACCGGGGAGCTGTTTTTT.

The rearrangement joins TRBV7-6 to TRBJ2-1; 8 bases align to TRBD2. The V gene's germline CDR1 is SGHVS and CDR2 FNYEAQ. The V gene end was trimmed by 1 base and the J gene end by 10 bases; junction bases not matched to a gene: 9. This CDR3 region has 15 residues. The CDR3 region is CASSLVLGLAWEQFF. Written as DNA, the CDR3 is TGTGCCAGCAGCTTAGTTCTAGGACTAGCATGGGAGCAGTTCTTC.

The rearrangement links TRBV11-3 to TRBJ1-1, with unresolved D. The CDR3 contains 13 residues. Germline values: CDR1 SGHNT, CDR2 YENEEA. Trimming pared 3 bases from V and 1 base from J, leaving 6 bases between. The CDR3 coding sequence is TGTGCCAGCAGCTTCTTTCCGAACACTGAAGCTTTCTTT. Translated: CASSFFPNTEAFF.

This chain links TRBV14 with TRBJ1-2; a weak D match, TRBD1 (6 bases). Trimming removed 3 bases at V and 5 bases at J, with 16 bases between. Germline V gene sequence: CDR1 SGHDN, CDR2 FVKESK. There are 15 residues in the CDR3. The CDR3 region is CASSQGTGSYYGYTF. The CDR3 DNA sequence: TGTGCCAGCAGCCAGGGAACAGGGAGTTATTATGGCTACACCTTC.

The sample holds a few counts of this clone. The chain recombines TRBV4-3 with TRBJ1-2; D perhaps matches TRBD1 (6 bases). With 4 bases removed from V and 5 bases from J, the gap between germline ends came to 20 bases. The CDR3 covers 16 residues. Germline V gene sequence: CDR1 LGHNA, CDR2 YSLEER. Written as DNA, the CDR3 is TGCGCCAGCAGCCTCCGACAGGAACCTCTCTCGTATGGCTACACCTTC. Translating it yields CASSLRQEPLSYGYTF.

The chain recombines TRBV14 with TRBJ1-2; 9 bases map to TRBD1. With V trimmed by 4 bases and J by 5 bases, 14 bases remained unmatched. The CDR3 sequence is 17 residues long. CDR1 and CDR2 from the germline V gene are SGHDN and FVKESK. The CDR3 loop reads CASSPLDRGASYYGYTF. The CDR3, as DNA: TGTGCCAGCAGCCCGCTAGACAGGGGGGCCTCTTATTATGGCTACACCTTC. The full variable domain, in which reference TRBV14 and TRBJ1-2 provide the parts outside the CDR3, is EAGVTQFPSHSVIEKGQTVTLRCDPISGHDNLYWYRRVMGKEIKFLLHFVKESKQDESGMPNNRFLAERTGGTYSTLKVQPAELEDSGVYFCASSPLDRGASYYGYTFGSGTRLTVV.

V is TRBV18 and J is TRBJ1-1; D gene unclear. Germline values: CDR1 KGHSH, CDR2 LQKENI. V gave up 3 bases and J gave up 0 bases, with 11 bases separating them. The CDR3 has 15 amino acids. CDR3 loop: CASSPVSRLNTEAFF. Here the CDR3 DNA reads TGTGCCAGCTCACCTGTCTCCAGGCTGAACACTGAAGCTTTCTTT.

In regard to this clone: At one end the junction does not follow the germline gene, possibly because of a read error. This chain links TRBV7-9 with TRBJ1-1; a possible D gene is TRBD1 (5 bases). The germline V gene encodes CDR1 SEHNR and CDR2 FQNEAQ (reference sequence). The CDR3 runs to 15 residues. The CDR3 nucleotides are TGTTCCAGCAGCATCGGATCGGGAGGGGACACTGAAGCTTTCTTT. Protein: CSSSIGSGGDTEAFF.

The chain uses TRBV18 and TRBJ2-5; D possibly corresponds to TRBD1 (5 bases). This CDR3 is built from 14 residues. The germline V gene has CDR1 KGHSH and CDR2 LQKENI. Trimming removed 6 bases from V and 2 bases from J, with 13 bases in between. CDR3 DNA: TGTGCCAGCTCCCCCAGACAGCTACAAGAGACCCAGTACTTC. Translation gives CASSPRQLQETQYF.

As for this clone: The junction departs from the called germline gene at one end, perhaps through a read error. This rearrangement joins TRBV5-4 to TRBJ2-7; no firm D call. This CDR3 region has 13 residues. Germline CDR1 is SGHNT and CDR2 is YYREEE (reference sequence). CDR3 region: CASSLATFPQSDF. The CDR3 DNA reads as TGTGCCAGCAGCTTGGCCACGTTCCCCCAGTCAGACTTC.

The chain carries TRBV5-1 and TRBJ2-3, with a possible D match to TRBD1 (6 bases). The CDR3 is 17 amino acids. CDR1 is SGHRS and CDR2 is YFSETQ in the germline V gene. V dropped 0 bases and J dropped 4 bases, with 18 bases sitting between them. The CDR3 DNA is TGCGCCAGCAGCTTGGCCTTGGGCCTCAGGGGATCAGATACGCAGTATTTT. It specifies CASSLALGLRGSDTQYF.

This clone was detected once. J is TRBJ2-1 and V is TRBV4-2; 13 nucleotides match TRBD2. The CDR3 length is 16 residues. The junction had 4 bases not matched to a gene; V was cut back by 2 bases and J by 6 bases. Germline V lookup: CDR1 LGHNA, CDR2 YNFKEQ. The CDR3, as DNA: TGTGCCAGCAGCCAACCGGGACTAGCGGGGTCCAATGAGCAGTTCTTC. Protein sequence: CASSQPGLAGSNEQFF.

This clone is a singleton in its sample. V usage is TRBV5-8 and J usage is TRBJ2-5; TRBD1 is a possible D gene (6 bases). The CDR3 loop spans 16 amino acids. V shed 4 bases and J shed 1 base, with 17 bases lying between them. Germline V CDR1 and CDR2: SGHTS, YDEGEE. The CDR3 DNA reads as TGTGCCAGCAGCCTCGAACAGGGCCAGCCCCAAGAGACCCAGTACTTC. Its translation is CASSLEQGQPQETQYF.

This sequence joins TRBV27 and TRBJ1-6; D gene unclear. Germline CDR1 MNHEY, CDR2 SMNVEV (reference sequence). This CDR3 has 12 residues. Trimming removed 5 bases at V and 6 bases at J, with 5 bases between. CDR3 sequence reads: CASSEGNSPLHF. CDR3 in DNA: TGTGCCAGCAGTGAGGGTAATTCACCCCTCCACTTT.

The V call is TRBV10-1, the J call TRBJ2-7, with D possibly TRBD1 on 5 matching bases. V lost 6 bases and J 1 base, leaving 13 bases between the germline ends. CDR3 length equals 14 residues. In germline, CDR1 is WNHNN, CDR2 SYGVQD (reference sequence). DNA of the CDR3: TGCGCCAGCAGCGACCCGGACACTTCCTACGAGCAGTACTTC. Translating gives CASSDPDTSYEQYF.

The V and J genes are TRBV7-9 and TRBJ2-5; possibly TRBD2 for D (6 bases). TRBJ2-7 explains the end of the DNA better; the J call may be wrong. Germline V gene lookup returns CDR1 SEHNR and CDR2 FQNEAQ (reference sequence). This CDR3 comprises 14 residues. The DNA for the CDR3 is TGTGCCAGCCCATCCAACAGCGGGCCCTACGAGCAGTACTTC. Protein: CASPSNSGPYEQYF.

The chain uses TRBV4-1 and TRBJ2-7; D is uncertain. CDR1 and CDR2 (germline): MGHRA, YSYEKL. CDR3 size: 16 residues. The ends were cut back, 0 bases at V and 0 bases at J, with 12 bases in the middle. This CDR3 reads CASSQENRFYSYEQYF. DNA for the CDR3: TGCGCCAGCAGCCAAGAGAACCGCTTCTACTCCTACGAGCAGTACTTC.

The rearrangement links TRBV11-3 to TRBJ1-1, with D perhaps matching TRBD1 (5 bases). The ends were cut back, 5 bases at V and 0 bases at J, with 10 bases in the middle. CDR3 length: 14 amino acids. Germline V CDR1 and CDR2: SGHNT, YENEEA. CDR3 DNA sequence: TGTGCCAGCAGCAACGGAGGGGTGAACACTGAAGCTTTCTTT. It yields the protein CASSNGGVNTEAFF.

The V call is TRBV28, the J call TRBJ1-2; a weak D match, TRBD1 (5 bases). The germline V and J ends were trimmed by 3 bases and 6 bases, with 17 bases remaining between them. This CDR3 has 15 amino acids. Germline V gene data show CDR1 as MDHEN and CDR2 as SYDVKM. CDR3 DNA: TGTGCCAGCAGTTTGGAGGGGTGGTCATTGGATGGCTACACCTTC. Its protein product is CASSLEGWSLDGYTF.

The rearrangement joins TRBV5-1 to TRBJ1-1; D not resolved. Germline loops: CDR1 SGHRS, CDR2 YFSETQ. Trimming stripped 1 base from V and 4 bases from J, with 8 bases between. The CDR3 covers 13 residues. For the CDR3, the DNA is TGCGCCAGCAGCTTGCGGTCGGGCACTGAAGCTTTCTTT. It yields the protein CASSLRSGTEAFF.

This clone was picked up a small number of times. The chain uses TRBV6-6 and TRBJ1-1; D gene uncertain. The ends were cut back, 2 bases at V and 1 base at J, with 8 bases in the middle. Germline CDR1 MNHNY, CDR2 SVGAGI (reference sequence). This CDR3 is 14 amino acids long. This CDR3 reads CASSYAAGNTEAFF. CDR3 bases: TGTGCCAGCAGTTACGCCGCGGGGAACACTGAAGCTTTCTTT.

This chain links TRBV9 with TRBJ2-7; D possibly corresponds to TRBD1 (6 bases). Per the germline V gene, CDR1 is SGDLS and CDR2 is YYNGEE. CDR3 length: 14 residues. V gave up 3 bases and J gave up 6 bases, with 16 bases separating them. CDR3 DNA: TGTGCCAGCAGCGGAGGGGGACCGGCGGCCGAGCAGTACTTC. It encodes CASSGGGPAAEQYF. Complete variable domain (other parts from reference TRBV9 and TRBJ2-7): DSGVTQTPKHLITATGQRVTLRCSPRSGDLSVYWYQQSLDQGLQFLIQYYNGEERAKGNILERFSAQQFPDLHSELNLSSLELGDSALYFCASSGGGPAAEQYFGPGTRLTVT.

Only a few counts were recorded for this clone. The genes are TRBV5-6 and TRBJ1-4; the D gene is possibly TRBD1 (5 bases). Germline V CDR1 and CDR2: SGHDT, YYEEEE. This CDR3 is built from 14 residues. V lost 0 bases to trimming and J lost 13 bases, with 16 bases between them. CDR3 sequence (DNA): TGTGCCAGCAGCTTGGGCTGGGGCAGAGTAGCACTGTTTTTT. Translation: CASSLGWGRVALFF.

This sequence joins TRBV10-2 and TRBJ2-1; 11 positions match TRBD2. The CDR3 has 18 residues. The ends lost 8 bases at V and 6 bases at J; junction bases unmatched: 18. Germline loops: CDR1 WSHSY, CDR2 SAAADI. CDR3 nucleotide sequence: TGCGCCAGCCTGGGACTAGCGGACCTAGGGGGGCTATTCAATGAGCAGTTCTTC. As protein: CASLGLADLGGLFNEQFF.